This T cell receptor beta chain was identified during a study of PD-1 blockade in classical Hodgkin lymphoma. The germline V and J ends were trimmed by 3 bases and 7 bases, with 12 bases remaining between them. Germline V lookup: CDR1 SEHNR, CDR2 FQNEAQ (reference sequence). The CDR3 length is 13 residues. Time point described: cycle 4 day 1 (C4D1), after about 6 weeks of nivolumab. Every patient was affected by relapse after autologous stem cell transplantation, while exposure to brentuximab vedotin was not uniform. The CD8+ T cells came from thawed PBMCs through magnetic negative selection. Findings and limits, study-wide: Newly diagnosed patients and complete responders had comparable diversity at baseline. Newly diagnosed patients reportedly trailed healthy donors in baseline TCR diversity.

About this clone itself: Its cognate antigen is unknown.

Profiled with immunoSEQ multiplex PCR; TCRdb holds only in-frame clones, not every one. This sample has approximately 6,800 clones, with 60% found just once. This clonotype was obtained from a human donor with classical Hodgkin lymphoma. The chain couples TRBV7-9 to TRBJ1-1; D unclear. Sequenced material: CD8+ T cells from blood, taken before the fourth cycle of nivolumab. The chain's CDR3 is CASSLSVLGEAFF. The DNA of the CDR3 is TGTGCCAGCAGCTTGTCGGTTTTAGGTGAAGCTTTCTTT.